Sequencing of this T cell receptor beta chain was carried out in a study of T cells after yellow fever vaccination. Study-level results: Within FACS-sorted repertoires, abundant clonotypes contaminating from the bulk population could be present. The CD4 and CD8 compartments had a small share of their clonotypes in common.

Making TCR cDNA involved 5'RACE template switching, which added UMIs and a universal primer site. TCRdb re-derived calls from the 5' RACE reads in MiXCR, one entry per CDR3 protein. The sample has about 230,000 distinct CDR3 sequences, around 6.7% seen once. There are 15 residues in the CDR3. Trimming removed 10 bases at V and 1 base at J, with 17 bases between. Germline CDR1 ENHRY, CDR2 SYGVKD. This clonotype occurred many times. Its antigen is not identified. This receptor was identified in a man aged 30 to 45 who received the YFV17D yellow fever vaccine. Sequenced material: CD4+ T cells sorted from PBMCs, taken on the day of the yellow fever booster vaccination. This chain joins TRBV10-3 and TRBJ2-1; tentatively, D is TRBD1 or TRBD2 (6 bases each). CDR3 in amino acids: CATKGGDGSYNEQFF. The CDR3 region has the DNA TGTGCCACCAAGGGGGGAGACGGGTCCTACAATGAGCAGTTCTTC.